The TCR beta chain under discussion was sequenced for a study of T-cell reconstitution after alpha-beta-depleted transplantation in children. Study-wide points: Reportedly, only several hundred clones from non-depleted graft cells drove alpha-beta T-cell counts at about two months. Newly produced T cells mostly provided counts and TCRbeta diversity after one year, as hyperexpanded clones declined. High day-60 TCRbeta diversity in some patients came from surviving recipient T cells and thymic progenitors.

In its sample, this clonotype was seen many times. Its antigen remains unknown. Per germline, CDR1 SGHRS and CDR2 YFSETQ. This CDR3 has 13 residues. V lost 2 bases and J 9 bases, leaving 12 bases between the germline ends. As it was prepared, the TCRbeta library received unique molecular identifiers. Using its own MiXCR run on the PCR reads, TCRdb lists one record per CDR3 protein. The sample holds 100,000 to 130,000 distinct CDR3 sequences; roughly 6.1% are singletons and the top ten take 20% to 25%. The rearrangement links TRBV5-1 to TRBJ2-1, with D possibly TRBD2 on 6 matching bases. This receptor was obtained from a male patient aged 2-15 years who had a stem cell transplant for acute lymphoblastic leukemia, so the T cells may come from the graft donor. The source material was PBMCs, mostly from graft donor cells, sampled 360 days after TCRalphabeta/CD19-depleted stem cell transplant. CDR3 region: CASSFSTSFEQFF. In nucleotides, the CDR3 is TGCGCCAGCAGCTTCTCTACTAGCTTTGAGCAGTTCTTC.